This is a list of T cell receptor beta chains from one sample in a study. TCRdb passed the RT-PCR reads through MiXCR, listing each CDR3 protein once. The table lists about 700,000 distinct CDR3 sequences, 13% to 15% of them singletons. The sample taken for sequencing was memory CD4+ T cells from blood. These receptors all come from a female donor in good health, serving as a healthy control. Each CDR3 is given with its conserved first and last residue. Each record gives: V gene, CDR3 length, J gene, clone size, D gene, CDR3 protein, CDR3 DNA. The D gene is left open where the match is weak. Expanded clones are given a class, and other clones once, few, many or no size at all.

TRBV9	13	TRBJ2-7	NA	NA	CASSVVSGGEQYF	TGTGCCAGCAGCGTAGTGTCTGGGGGGGAGCAGTACTTC
TRBV7-2	13	TRBJ2-5	few	NA	CASSTERGETQYF	TGTGCCAGCAGCACCGAGAGGGGAGAGACCCAGTACTTC
TRBV30	14	TRBJ1-2	NA	NA	CAWSVVGNLNGYTF	TGTGCCTGGAGTGTCGTGGGAAACTTAAATGGCTACACCTTC
TRBV5-1	14	TRBJ2-3	many	TRBD1	CASSGGQGKDTQYF	TGCGCCAGCAGCGGCGGACAGGGAAAGGATACGCAGTATTTT
TRBV20-1	13	TRBJ2-7	many	TRBD1	CSAIRQGAYEQYF	TGCAGTGCAATCAGACAGGGGGCTTACGAGCAGTACTTC
TRBV20-1	15	TRBJ2-1	few	NA	CSARKPLGGNKEQFF	TGCAGTGCTAGAAAGCCCCTAGGGGGGAACAAGGAGCAGTTCTTC
TRBV27	15	TRBJ2-5	NA	TRBD1	CASRPYRGLQETQYF	TGTGCCAGCAGACCCTACAGGGGCCTCCAAGAGACCCAGTACTTC
TRBV6-5	16	TRBJ2-1	many	TRBD2	CASSYGGTSGGRGQFF	TGTGCCAGCAGTTACGGGGGCACTAGCGGGGGCAGGGGGCAGTTCTTC
TRBV5-4	13	TRBJ2-4	NA	NA	CASSDPAEGIQYF	TGTGCCAGCAGCGATCCCGCAGAGGGCATTCAGTACTTC
TRBV5-1	14	TRBJ2-1	once	NA	CASSLQSGDNEQFF	TGCGCCAGCAGCTTGCAATCGGGTGACAATGAGCAGTTCTTC
TRBV6-5	14	TRBJ1-2	few	NA	CASSYRLPNYGYTF	TGTGCCAGCAGTTATCGGCTTCCTAACTATGGCTACACCTTC
TRBV20-1	15	TRBJ2-1	NA	NA	CSARDGHRGSNEQFF	TGCAGTGCTAGAGATGGCCATAGGGGCTCCAATGAGCAGTTCTTC
TRBV5-1	13	TRBJ1-1	few	TRBD1	CASSEPGQGAAFF	TGCGCCAGCAGCGAACCGGGACAGGGGGCTGCTTTCTTT
TRBV12-3/TRBV12-4	16	TRBJ1-1	few	NA	CASSHSVLGGNTEAFF	TGTGCCAGCAGTCACTCGGTGCTCGGGGGGAACACTGAAGCTTTCTTT
TRBV28	14	TRBJ1-2	many	NA	CASSPQKSVRVYTF	TGTGCCAGCAGTCCGCAGAAGTCCGTGAGAGTCTACACCTTC
TRBV5-1	13	TRBJ2-3	few	NA	CASSLGAADTQYF	TGCGCCAGCAGCTTGGGTGCGGCAGATACGCAGTATTTT
TRBV4-2	13	TRBJ2-3	many	NA	CASSQDLGDTQYF	TGTGCCAGCAGCCAAGATCTAGGAGATACGCAGTATTTT
TRBV29-1	11	TRBJ2-2	many	NA	CSVIFAGELFF	TGCAGCGTGATCTTTGCCGGGGAGCTGTTTTTT
TRBV7-2	15	TRBJ1-2	NA	TRBD1	CASSSGTGRNYGYTF	TGTGCCAGCAGCTCCGGGACAGGAAGAAACTATGGCTACACCTTC
TRBV7-2	16	TRBJ2-2	NA	TRBD2	CASSLNSGSNTGELFF	TGTGCCAGCAGCTTAAATAGCGGGTCGAACACCGGGGAGCTGTTTTTT
TRBV27	16	TRBJ1-5	few	NA	CASSLGREVGNQPQHF	TGTGCCAGCAGTTTAGGCAGGGAGGTTGGCAATCAGCCCCAGCATTTT
TRBV20-1	13	TRBJ1-5	once	TRBD1	CSATGGIDQPQHF	TGCAGTGCGACAGGGGGTATTGATCAGCCCCAGCATTTT
TRBV28	14	TRBJ1-1	NA	TRBD1	CARDLDRARTEAFF	TGTGCTAGAGATCTCGACAGGGCGCGAACTGAAGCTTTCTTT
TRBV7-9	15	TRBJ2-7	few	NA	CASSLYQTGAEEQYF	TGTGCCAGCAGCCTCTACCAGACGGGGGCGGAGGAGCAGTACTTC
TRBV4-3	15	TRBJ1-2	many	TRBD1	CASSREGQGANGYTF	TGCGCCAGCAGCCGAGAGGGACAGGGGGCTAATGGCTACACCTTC
TRBV6-2/TRBV6-3	13	TRBJ1-5	NA	NA	CASRTGDIQPQHF	TGTGCCAGCAGAACCGGGGACATCCAGCCCCAGCATTTT
TRBV5-1	14	TRBJ2-7	few	TRBD1	CASSPGDRGGEQYF	TGCGCCAGCAGCCCTGGGGACAGGGGAGGGGAGCAGTACTTC
TRBV5-6	12	TRBJ2-7	many	NA	CASSLSAFEQYF	TGTGCCAGCAGCTTGTCAGCCTTCGAGCAGTACTTC
TRBV5-1	15	TRBJ1-1	many	NA	CASSLFSRMNTEAFF	TGCGCCAGCAGCTTGTTTAGTCGGATGAACACTGAAGCTTTCTTT
TRBV18	14	TRBJ1-6	few	NA	CASSQGSEGSPLHF	TGTGCCAGCTCCCAAGGGAGCGAGGGTTCACCCCTCCACTTT
TRBV9	16	TRBJ2-4	NA	TRBD2	CASSAVTSGGKNIQYF	TGTGCCAGCAGCGCAGTGACTAGCGGCGGAAAAAACATTCAGTACTTC
TRBV20-1	14	TRBJ2-7	NA	TRBD1	CSAILGTATYEQYF	TGCAGTGCTATTTTGGGGACAGCCACCTACGAGCAGTACTTC
TRBV6-4	13	TRBJ1-5	many	NA	CASSETSNQPQHF	TGTGCCAGCAGTGAGACAAGCAATCAGCCCCAGCATTTT
TRBV12-3/TRBV12-4	14	TRBJ2-4	many	NA	CASNTVAAKNIQYF	TGTGCCAGCAATACAGTTGCGGCCAAAAACATTCAGTACTTC
TRBV27	12	TRBJ2-2	many	NA	CASSLRSGELFF	TGTGCCAGCAGTTTAAGGAGCGGGGAGCTGTTTTTT
TRBV28	15	TRBJ2-3	NA	TRBD2	CASSPTSGSWDTQYF	TGTGCCAGCAGTCCCACTAGCGGGAGTTGGGATACGCAGTATTTT
TRBV9	15	TRBJ2-1	NA	TRBD1	CASSVRTGGGDEQFF	TGTGCCAGCAGCGTAAGGACAGGGGGTGGTGATGAGCAGTTCTTC
TRBV20-1	16	TRBJ2-7	NA	TRBD2	CSARQLSSGGNYEQYF	TGCAGTGCTAGACAGCTTTCTAGCGGAGGTAACTACGAGCAGTACTTC
TRBV27	15	TRBJ2-7	many	NA	CASSLRLGWGGEEYF	TGTGCCAGCAGTTTAAGGCTTGGGTGGGGCGGGGAGGAGTACTTC
TRBV7-2	15	TRBJ1-4	NA	NA	CASSLAQGTNEKLFF	TGTGCCAGCAGCTTAGCTCAGGGAACTAATGAAAAACTGTTTTTT
TRBV27	16	TRBJ1-6	NA	TRBD1	CASSILSGQGGSPLHF	TGTGCCAGCAGTATCCTATCCGGACAGGGAGGTTCACCCCTCCACTTT
TRBV11-2	15	TRBJ2-7	few	TRBD1	CASSLDQTGVYEQYF	TGTGCCAGCAGCTTAGATCAAACAGGGGTTTACGAGCAGTACTTC